Listed here are 2 T cell receptor beta chains from one sample, sequenced in a study of Graves' ophthalmopathy and Graves' hyperthyroidism. RNA transcripts provided the template for amplifying TCR beta CDR3 regions. Second-round multiplex PCR followed a first-round RT-PCR using HTBI primers. In TCRdb, the multiplex PCR reads were re-called with MiXCR into one record per CDR3 protein. The sample shows 350,000 to 450,000 distinct CDR3 sequences, approximately 21% of them seen only once. The sequenced material came from peripheral blood. The receptors were sampled from a woman between 18 and 29 years old with stable Graves' hyperthyroidism.

J is TRBJ2-2 and V is TRBV7-8; D remains unclear. Germline V CDR1 and CDR2: SGHVS, FQNEAQ. V shed 10 bases and J shed 8 bases, with 11 bases lying between them. The CDR3 has 11 amino acids. The CDR3 DNA reads as TGTGCCACCTCTCCCCGGGGGGAGCTGTTTTTT. This translates into CATSPRGELFF.

This clonotype was seen at least ten times. The rearrangement uses TRBV25-1 and TRBJ1-5, with TRBD1 matching 7 bases. Germline assignment: CDR1 MGHDK and CDR2 SYGVNS. With V trimmed by 1 base and J by 2 bases, 2 bases remained unmatched. There are 15 residues in the CDR3. The chain's CDR3 is CASSESGQGNQPQHF. As DNA, the CDR3 is TGTGCCAGCAGTGAATCCGGACAGGGCAATCAGCCCCAGCATTTT.